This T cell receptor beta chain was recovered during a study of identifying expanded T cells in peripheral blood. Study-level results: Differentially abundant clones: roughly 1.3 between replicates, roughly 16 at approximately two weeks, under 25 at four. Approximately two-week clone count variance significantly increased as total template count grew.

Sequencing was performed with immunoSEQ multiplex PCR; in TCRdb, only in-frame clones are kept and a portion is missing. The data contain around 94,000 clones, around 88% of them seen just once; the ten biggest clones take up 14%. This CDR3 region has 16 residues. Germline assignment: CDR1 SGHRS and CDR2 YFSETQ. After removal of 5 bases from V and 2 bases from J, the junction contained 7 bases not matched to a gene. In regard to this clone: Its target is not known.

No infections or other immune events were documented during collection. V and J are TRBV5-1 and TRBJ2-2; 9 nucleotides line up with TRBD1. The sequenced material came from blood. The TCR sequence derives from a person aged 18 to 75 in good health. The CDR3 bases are TGCGCCAGCAGTCCAAACACAGGGGGCAACACCGGGGAGCTGTTTTTT. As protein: CASSPNTGGNTGELFF. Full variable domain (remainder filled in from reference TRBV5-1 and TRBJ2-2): KAGVTQTPRYLIKTRGQQVTLSCSPISGHRSVSWYQQTPGQGLQFLFEYFSETQRNKGNFPGRFSGRQFSNSRSEMNVSTLELGDSALYLCASSPNTGGNTGELFFGEGSRLTVL.